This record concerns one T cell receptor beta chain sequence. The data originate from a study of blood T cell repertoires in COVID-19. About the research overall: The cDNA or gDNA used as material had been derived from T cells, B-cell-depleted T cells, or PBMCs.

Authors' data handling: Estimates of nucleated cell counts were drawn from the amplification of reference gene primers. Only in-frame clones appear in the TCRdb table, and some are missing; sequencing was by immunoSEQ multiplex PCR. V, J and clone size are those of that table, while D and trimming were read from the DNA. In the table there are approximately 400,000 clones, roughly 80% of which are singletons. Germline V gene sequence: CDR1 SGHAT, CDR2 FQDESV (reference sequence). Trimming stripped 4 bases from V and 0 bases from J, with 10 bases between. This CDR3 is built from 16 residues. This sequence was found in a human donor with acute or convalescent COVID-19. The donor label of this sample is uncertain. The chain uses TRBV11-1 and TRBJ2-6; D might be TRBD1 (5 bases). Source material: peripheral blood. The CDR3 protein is CASSSTVASGANVLTF. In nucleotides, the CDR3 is TGTGCCAGCAGCTCGACAGTAGCCTCTGGGGCCAACGTCCTGACTTTC.